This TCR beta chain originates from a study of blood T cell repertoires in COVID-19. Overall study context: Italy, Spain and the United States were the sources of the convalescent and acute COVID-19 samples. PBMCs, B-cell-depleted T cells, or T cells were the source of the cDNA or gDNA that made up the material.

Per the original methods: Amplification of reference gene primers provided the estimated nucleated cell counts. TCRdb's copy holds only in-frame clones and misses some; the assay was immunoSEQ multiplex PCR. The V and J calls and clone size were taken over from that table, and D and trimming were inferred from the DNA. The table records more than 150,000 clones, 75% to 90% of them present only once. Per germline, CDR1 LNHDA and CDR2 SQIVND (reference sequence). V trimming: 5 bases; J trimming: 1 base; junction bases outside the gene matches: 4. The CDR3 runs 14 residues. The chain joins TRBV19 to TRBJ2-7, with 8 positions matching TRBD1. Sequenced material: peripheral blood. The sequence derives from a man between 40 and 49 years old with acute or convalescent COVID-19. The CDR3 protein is CASSPRQGSYEQYF. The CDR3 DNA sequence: TGTGCCAGTAGTCCCCGACAGGGGTCCTACGAGCAGTACTTC.